A single sample is the source of the 9 T cell receptor beta chains below, sequenced in a study of response to subunit inactivated influenza vaccine. Each CDR3 protein is one row after TCRdb ran MiXCR on the RT-PCR reads. The data show some 640,000 distinct CDR3 sequences, roughly 13% seen once. The sample in question was PBMCs from blood, obtained around 15 days before vaccination. The source of these receptors is a man aged 50-60 years who received an inactivated influenza vaccine.

There are a few counts of this clonotype. The CDR3 DNA reads TGTGCCAGCACCAGGACTAGCGCCCCCTACGAGCAGTACTTC. Its translation: CASTRTSAPYEQYF. This chain connects TRBV6-1 to TRBJ2-7; 9 nucleotides agree with TRBD2. With 7 bases clipped from V and 2 bases from J, the junction kept 6 bases outside the gene matches. This CDR3 has 14 amino acids. CDR1 is MNHNS, CDR2 SASEGT, per germline.

This clonotype was seen a handful of times. The chain recombines TRBV3-1 with TRBJ2-2; D not certain. Germline CDR1 reads LGHDT; CDR2 reads YNNKEL (reference sequence). Trimming took 3 bases from V and 5 from J, leaving 7 bases between them. The CDR3 has 13 residues. In nucleotides, the CDR3 is TGTGCCAGCAGCCATGAGGTTACCGGGGAGCTGTTTTTT. This gives the protein CASSHEVTGELFF.

A note on this clonotype: A much larger clone lies a single base off, so this may be a read error. The chain employs TRBV5-5 and TRBJ2-1, with 8 bases aligning to TRBD2. CDR3 size: 17 residues. Germline V gene lookup returns CDR1 SGHKS and CDR2 YYEKEE (reference sequence). CDR3 in DNA: TGTGCCAGCAGCGGGCGGGGGGCAGGGGCCGGAGACAATCAGCAGTTCTTC. Protein: CASSGRGAGAGDNQQFF. The complete variable domain, with remaining parts taken from reference TRBV5-5 and TRBJ2-1, reads DAGVTQSPTHLIKTRGQQVTLRCSPISGHKSVSWYQQVLGQGPQFIFQYYEKEERGRGNFPDRFSARQFPNYSSELNVNALLLGDSALYLCASSGRGAGAGDNQQFFGPGTRLTVL.

V gene TRBV25-1 combines with J gene TRBJ2-7; D is perhaps TRBD1 or TRBD2 (5 bases each). The V gene's germline CDR1 is MGHDK and CDR2 SYGVNS. Trimming took off 6 bases at V and 0 bases at J, with 9 bases between the two ends. The CDR3 is made up of 13 amino acids. CDR3 loop: CASRGTDSYEQYF. Written as DNA, the CDR3 is TGTGCCAGCAGGGGGACGGACTCCTACGAGCAGTACTTC.

This sequence joins TRBV4-3 and TRBJ2-2; tentatively, D is TRBD2 (6 bases). Trimming removed 2 bases from V and 1 base from J, with 11 bases in between. The CDR3 is made up of 16 amino acids. Germline-derived CDR1 and CDR2 are LGHNA and YSLEER. Written as DNA, the CDR3 is TGCGCCAGCAGCCAATATCCGGGGGAGAACACCGGGGAGCTGTTTTTT. Translated, it gives CASSQYPGENTGELFF.

V gene TRBV15 combines with J gene TRBJ2-3, with TRBD2 identical over 9 bases. Germline V gene sequence: CDR1 LNHNV, CDR2 YYDKDF (reference sequence). V lost 2 bases, J lost 2 bases, and 2 bases stayed unmatched. The CDR3 spans 15 residues. The CDR3 region has the DNA TGTGCCACCAGCAGACGACTAGCGGACACAGATACGCAGTATTTT. It translates to CATSRRLADTDTQYF.

This clonotype was observed a few times. The chain employs TRBV5-1 and TRBJ1-2, with TRBD1 matching 9 bases. J gave up 4 bases and V 5 bases, and 6 bases lay outside the gene matches. The CDR3 extends over 14 amino acids. Germline lookup yields CDR1 SGHRS and CDR2 YFSETQ. CDR3 nucleotide sequence: TGCGCCAGCAGTAACGGACAGGGGCCCTATGGCTACACCTTC. The encoded protein is CASSNGQGPYGYTF.

The V and J genes are TRBV24-1 and TRBJ2-1; 8 nucleotides align to TRBD2. The CDR3 length is 11 residues. V lost 8 bases, J lost 9 bases, and 2 bases stayed unmatched. Looked up from germline, CDR1 is KGHDR and CDR2 is SFDVKD. The CDR3 bases are TGTGCCACCACGGGGGGGGGTGAGCAGTTCTTC. Its protein is CATTGGGEQFF.

This clonotype was found once. The V call is TRBV24-1, the J call TRBJ2-7, with TRBD2 as a possible D gene (6 bases). Deletions cut 7 bases from V and 6 bases from J, with 15 bases between. The CDR3 is made up of 13 amino acids. Germline V CDR1 and CDR2: KGHDR, SFDVKD. The CDR3: CATSRGAGFEQYF. CDR3 DNA: TGTGCCACCAGCCGCGGTGCGGGGTTCGAGCAGTACTTC.